This record concerns one T cell receptor beta chain sequence. No antigen is known for it. No much larger clone exists at a distance of one base, and base qualities are not known. The entry originates in a study of OX40 agonist ivuxolimab in advanced cancers. About the study as a whole: Ivuxolimab was a fully human IgG2 agonistic monoclonal antibody targeting the costimulatory receptor OX40 (CD134). Intravenous ivuxolimab was administered to patients every 2 weeks at six dose levels: 0.01, 0.1, 0.3, 1.5, 3 and 10 mg/kg. Of the roughly 52 dose-escalation patients, hepatocellular carcinoma was present in roughly 19, melanoma in approximately 15, renal cell carcinoma in 9 and head and neck cancer in 9. The dose-escalation cohort was roughly 87% male with a mean age of 60 years, ranging from roughly 23 to 90. Patients were allowed to have had prior anti-PD-1, anti-PD-L1 or anti-CTLA-4 therapy, and approximately 39% of the dose-escalation patients had been treated with checkpoint inhibitors. Partial responses occurred in three dose-escalation patients: two with cutaneous melanoma and one with hepatocellular carcinoma. The point of sequencing TCRbeta in the periphery was to test whether ivuxolimab changed TCR sequence diversity and drove clonal T-cell expansion. The paper describes the monotherapy dose-escalation part (N of about 55 patients) of the phase I trial of ivuxolimab. Overall results and qualifications from the work: In partial responders in the 0.1-3.0 mg/kg groups, normalized peripheral clonal expansion was found to be among the lowest, especially among CD8+ T cells. Low levels of normalized T-cell clonal expansion were also seen in some patients who did not respond. Which antigens the clonally expanded peripheral T cells were specific for was not determined. After ivuxolimab, CD8+ T cells had more expanded clones than CD4+ T cells on average. At doses of 0.1 to 3.0 mg/kg, clonal expansion of both CD4+ and CD8+ T cells in blood was seen between baseline and week 6.

For sequencing of the TCRbeta CDR3 region, genomic DNA was extracted from the sorted cells. The immunoSEQ Assay was used to sequence the TCRbeta CDR3 regions. TCRdb limited this immuneACCESS table to in-frame rearrangements with V and J called. A share of clones is missing; checked studies link under half to unresolved V genes, and the rest is unexplained. The sample profile shows some 60,000 clones; about 88% of them were found once. Under 4.5% of the sample belongs to the ten largest clones. The trial excluded patients who had a history of autoimmune disease or who were on systemic immunosuppression. Peripheral blood for TCR sequencing was collected from all dose cohorts at baseline, on cycle 4 day 1, and on cycle 7 day 1. The samples were drawn from a first-in-human, open-label, multicenter phase I dose-escalation trial of ivuxolimab. Adults with locally advanced or metastatic melanoma, renal cell, hepatocellular, or head and neck squamous cell carcinoma were enrolled in the trial. Before TCR sequencing, CD4+ and CD8+ T cells were separately sorted from peripheral blood.

The material was CD4+ or CD8+ T cells sorted from blood, obtained in a trial of the OX40 agonist ivuxolimab. The source is an adult with an advanced solid tumor such as melanoma, head and neck, liver or kidney cancer.

The nucleotide sequence is given as TGCGCCAGCAGCCCCGGTGACTATGGCTACACCTTC. Its protein reads: CASSPGDYGYTF. The chain is assembled from TRBV5-1 and TRBJ1-2, with no confidently assigned D gene. Between the V and J ends, shortened by 4 bases and 3 bases respectively, the junction contains 7 bases. From the germline V gene, CDR1 is SGHRS and CDR2 is YFSETQ. Including cysteine and phenylalanine, the CDR3 has 12 amino acids. Only the CDR3 portion is preserved as DNA: 36 bases, with reading frame beginning at the first base.